Listed below are T cell receptor beta chains from one sample, sequenced in a study of cytomegalovirus exposure and HLA in healthy donors. Here immunoSEQ multiplex PCR was the method, and the copy in TCRdb shows in-frame clones only, minus some. The repertoire consists of over 150,000 clones, with approximately 84% occurring once and the leading ten covering over 2.5%. The sample taken for sequencing was PBMCs. These receptors all come from a woman between 45 and 60 years old in good health and CMV-seropositive. The CDR3 runs from the conserved cysteine through the conserved F or W. D genes are given only for firm matches. Only some rows state a clone size, as once, few, many or a class for expanded clones.

J: TRBJ2-7; D: NA; V: TRBV4-2; size: NA; CDR3: CASSQDRGSYEQYF; DNA: TGTGCCAGCAGCCAAGATCGGGGGAGCTACGAGCAGTACTTC
J: TRBJ2-5; D: TRBD2; V: TRBV27; size: NA; CDR3: CASSLSPTSGGRETQYF; DNA: TGTGCCAGCAGTTTATCTCCGACTAGCGGGGGCCGAGAGACCCAGTACTTC
J: TRBJ1-1; D: NA; V: TRBV9; size: NA; CDR3: CASSVESRRDTEAFF; DNA: TGTGCCAGCAGCGTAGAAAGCAGGAGGGACACTGAAGCTTTCTTT
J: TRBJ2-6; D: NA; V: TRBV7-8; size: NA; CDR3: CASSLVGAFSGANVLTF; DNA: TGTGCCAGCAGCTTAGTTGGGGCCTTTTCTGGGGCCAACGTCCTGACTTTC
J: TRBJ1-2; D: NA; V: TRBV28; size: NA; CDR3: CASSFSNSYGYTF; DNA: TGTGCCAGCAGTTTTTCAAACAGCTATGGCTACACCTTC
J: TRBJ2-1; D: TRBD1; V: TRBV7-9; size: NA; CDR3: CASSSNDRGLPNEQFF; DNA: TGTGCCAGCAGCTCGAACGACAGGGGGCTCCCCAATGAGCAGTTCTTC
J: TRBJ1-5; D: NA; V: TRBV7-3; size: NA; CDR3: CASSLVAQGYSNQPQHF; DNA: TGTGCCAGCAGCTTAGTCGCGCAGGGCTATAGCAATCAGCCCCAGCATTTT
J: TRBJ1-1; D: TRBD1; V: TRBV5-6; size: NA; CDR3: CASTPSGGAGTEAFF; DNA: TGTGCCAGTACCCCTTCAGGGGGCGCTGGGACTGAAGCTTTCTTT
J: TRBJ1-1; D: TRBD1; V: TRBV13; size: NA; CDR3: CASSLAAGGDTEAFF; DNA: TGTGCCAGCAGCTTAGCGGCAGGGGGCGACACTGAAGCTTTCTTT
J: TRBJ1-4; D: NA; V: TRBV7-9; size: NA; CDR3: CASSQAAHRTNEKLFF; DNA: TGTGCCAGCAGCCAAGCCGCTCACAGGACTAATGAAAAACTGTTTTTT
J: TRBJ2-2; D: TRBD1; V: TRBV30; size: NA; CDR3: CAWFPGTGTGELFF; DNA: TGTGCCTGGTTTCCCGGGACAGGGACCGGGGAGCTGTTTTTT
J: TRBJ2-3; D: NA; V: TRBV30; size: NA; CDR3: CAWRPTPSTDTQYF; DNA: TGTGCCTGGAGGCCTACCCCTAGCACAGATACGCAGTATTTT
J: TRBJ2-1; D: NA; V: TRBV7-2; size: NA; CDR3: CASSLFGGIGMDEQFF; DNA: TGTGCCAGCAGCCTCTTCGGGGGTATAGGAATGGATGAGCAGTTCTTC
J: TRBJ1-2; D: NA; V: TRBV6-5; size: NA; CDR3: CASSPTGTYGYTF; DNA: TGTGCCAGCAGTCCAACAGGGACGTATGGCTACACCTTC
J: TRBJ2-7; D: TRBD1; V: TRBV2; size: NA; CDR3: CASSKDRERSYEQYF; DNA: TGTGCCAGCAGTAAAGACAGGGAGAGATCCTACGAGCAGTACTTC
J: TRBJ2-1; D: TRBD2; V: TRBV27; size: once; CDR3: CASSPRTSGSEDEQFF; DNA: TGTGCCAGCAGTCCCCGGACTAGCGGGAGCGAGGATGAGCAGTTCTTC
J: TRBJ2-1; D: TRBD2; V: TRBV7-9; size: NA; CDR3: CASSPGLPYNEQFF; DNA: TGTGCCAGCAGCCCGGGACTACCATACAATGAGCAGTTCTTC
J: TRBJ1-1; D: NA; V: TRBV9; size: NA; CDR3: CASSVHGGRDTEAFF; DNA: TGTGCCAGCAGCGTACATGGAGGGCGGGACACTGAAGCTTTCTTT
J: TRBJ1-2; D: TRBD1; V: TRBV28; size: NA; CDR3: CASRTGQGIYGYTF; DNA: TGTGCCAGCAGAACAGGACAGGGCATCTATGGCTACACCTTC
J: TRBJ2-5; D: TRBD2; V: TRBV9; size: NA; CDR3: CASTLTSGAETQYF; DNA: TGTGCCAGCACCTTGACTAGCGGGGCTGAGACCCAGTACTTC
J: TRBJ1-3; D: NA; V: TRBV5-1; size: NA; CDR3: CASSPLIGRGSSGNTIYF; DNA: TGCGCCAGCAGCCCGCTGATAGGTAGGGGCAGCTCTGGAAACACCATATATTTT
J: TRBJ2-3; D: TRBD1; V: TRBV11-2; size: NA; CDR3: CASSVAGGLADTQYF; DNA: TGTGCCAGCAGCGTAGCAGGGGGCCTCGCAGATACGCAGTATTTT
J: TRBJ1-2; D: NA; V: TRBV7-2; size: NA; CDR3: CASSSLYGYTF; DNA: TGTGCCAGCAGCTCACTCTATGGCTACACCTTC
J: TRBJ2-7; D: TRBD1; V: TRBV18; size: NA; CDR3: CASSPDRDSYEQYF; DNA: TGTGCCAGCTCACCCGACAGGGACTCCTACGAGCAGTACTTC
J: TRBJ1-1; D: NA; V: TRBV9; size: NA; CDR3: CASSVSPTENTEAFF; DNA: TGTGCCAGCAGCGTAAGCCCGACAGAAAACACTGAAGCTTTCTTT
J: TRBJ2-3; D: NA; V: TRBV6-6; size: NA; CDR3: CASSSSGSGDTQYF; DNA: TGTGCCAGCAGTTCGAGCGGCTCCGGAGATACGCAGTATTTT
J: TRBJ2-1; D: TRBD1; V: TRBV7-9; size: NA; CDR3: CASSYGQGYNEQFF; DNA: TGTGCCAGCAGCTACGGACAGGGGTACAATGAGCAGTTCTTC
J: TRBJ2-7; D: NA; V: TRBV7-9; size: few; CDR3: CSSSPSTRGHPYPFHEQYF; DNA: TGTTCCAGCAGCCCCTCCACGCGGGGCCATCCTTACCCCTTCCACGAGCAGTACTTC
J: TRBJ2-7; D: TRBD1; V: TRBV4-3; size: NA; CDR3: CASSLYRGYYEQYF; DNA: TGCGCCAGCAGCCTCTACAGGGGATACTACGAGCAGTACTTC
J: TRBJ1-2; D: TRBD1; V: TRBV14; size: NA; CDR3: CASSHGTGSGYTF; DNA: TGTGCCAGCAGCCACGGGACAGGGTCTGGCTACACCTTC
J: TRBJ2-4; D: TRBD2; V: TRBV20-1; size: NA; CDR3: CSAGGGYIQYF; DNA: TGCAGTGCGGGGGGGGGATACATTCAGTACTTC
J: TRBJ1-1; D: TRBD1; V: TRBV19; size: NA; CDR3: CATQWDRNTEAFF; DNA: TGTGCCACCCAGTGGGACAGGAACACTGAAGCTTTCTTT
J: TRBJ1-2; D: NA; V: TRBV18; size: once; CDR3: CASSPGQGYYGYTF; DNA: TGTGCCAGCTCACCAGGGCAGGGGTACTATGGCTACACCTTC
J: TRBJ2-3; D: TRBD2; V: TRBV2; size: NA; CDR3: CASTRTSGGSTSTDTQYF; DNA: TGTGCCAGCACCCGAACTAGCGGGGGATCAACTAGCACAGATACGCAGTATTTT
J: TRBJ1-2; D: TRBD1; V: TRBV19; size: NA; CDR3: CASSIGQGGHGYTF; DNA: TGTGCCAGTAGTATCGGACAGGGTGGTCATGGCTACACCTTC
J: TRBJ2-7; D: TRBD1; V: TRBV7-8; size: few; CDR3: CASSSRQGFYEQYF; DNA: TGTGCCAGCAGCTCGCGACAGGGCTTCTACGAGCAGTACTTC
J: TRBJ1-6; D: NA; V: TRBV5-8; size: NA; CDR3: CASRTGRSSYNSPLHF; DNA: TGTGCCAGCAGGACAGGACGGAGCTCCTATAATTCACCCCTCCACTTT
J: TRBJ2-2; D: NA; V: TRBV2; size: NA; CDR3: CASSGGQVNPGELFF; DNA: TGTGCCAGCAGTGGGGGACAAGTTAATCCCGGGGAGCTGTTTTTT
J: TRBJ2-3; D: TRBD2; V: TRBV7-9; size: once; CDR3: CASSGLAGGRDTQYF; DNA: TGTGCCAGCAGCGGACTAGCGGGGGGGCGGGATACGCAGTATTTT
J: TRBJ1-2; D: TRBD1; V: TRBV19; size: NA; CDR3: CASSIETGDGYTF; DNA: TGTGCCAGTAGTATAGAGACAGGGGATGGCTACACCTTC
J: TRBJ2-7; D: NA; V: TRBV30; size: NA; CDR3: CAWSAKLAAYEQYF; DNA: TGTGCCTGGAGCGCGAAGCTAGCCGCCTACGAGCAGTACTTC
J: TRBJ2-7; D: TRBD2; V: TRBV13; size: few; CDR3: CASSTTSASYEQYF; DNA: TGTGCCAGCAGCACTACTAGCGCCTCCTACGAGCAGTACTTC
J: TRBJ2-5; D: TRBD2; V: TRBV7-9; size: NA; CDR3: CASSPSSGAETQYF; DNA: TGTGCCAGCAGCCCCTCTAGCGGGGCAGAGACCCAGTACTTC
J: TRBJ2-5; D: TRBD1; V: TRBV30; size: few; CDR3: CAWSPGQGIGETQYF; DNA: TGTGCCTGGAGTCCGGGACAGGGGATTGGAGAGACCCAGTACTTC
J: TRBJ1-5; D: NA; V: TRBV2; size: NA; CDR3: CASSVGVSNQPQHF; DNA: TGTGCCAGCAGTGTCGGAGTCAGCAATCAGCCCCAGCATTTT
J: TRBJ2-3; D: TRBD1; V: TRBV2; size: NA; CDR3: CAAGGDRAHTDTQYF; DNA: TGTGCCGCTGGGGGAGACAGGGCCCACACAGATACGCAGTATTTT
J: TRBJ1-6; D: TRBD1; V: TRBV6-1; size: NA; CDR3: CASTLRWTGDSPLHF; DNA: TGTGCCAGCACCCTCCGGTGGACAGGGGATTCACCCCTCCACTTT
J: TRBJ1-1; D: NA; V: TRBV5-1; size: NA; CDR3: CASSLAGSEAFF; DNA: TGCGCCAGCAGCTTAGCGGGCTCCGAAGCTTTCTTT
J: TRBJ2-3; D: TRBD2; V: TRBV5-3; size: NA; CDR3: CARSFSSGPNGTQYF; DNA: TGTGCCAGAAGCTTTTCTAGCGGCCCGAACGGGACGCAGTATTTT